The 28 T cell receptor beta chains below come from one sample, sequenced in a study of shared clonotypes between healthy human individuals. Some clones are missing from TCRdb's copy, which holds only in-frame ones; the method was immunoSEQ multiplex PCR. The sample has 1,500,000 or so clones, around 95% seen once. Sequenced: naive CD4+ T cells sorted from blood. Documented subset: CD45RA+ positively selected. The receptors stem from a man aged 25-45 years in good health.

V gene TRBV7-6 combines with J gene TRBJ1-6; 7 positions match TRBD1. Germline V gene sequence: CDR1 SGHVS, CDR2 FNYEAQ. V lost 6 bases, J lost 8 bases, and 10 bases stayed unmatched. CDR3 length equals 15 residues. Here the CDR3 reads CASRRQGGGYSPLHF. CDR3 DNA: TGTGCCAGCAGGCGACAGGGAGGGGGTTATTCACCCCTCCACTTT.

The chain employs TRBV5-6 and TRBJ2-2; 7 positions match TRBD2. This CDR3 region has 18 residues. The junction had 9 bases not matched to a gene; V was cut back by 0 bases and J by 1 base. The germline gives CDR1 SGHDT, CDR2 YYEEEE. CDR3 in amino acids: CASSLVRGRAVNTGELFF. The CDR3 bases are TGTGCCAGCAGCTTGGTGAGAGGGAGGGCTGTGAACACCGGGGAGCTGTTTTTT.

J is TRBJ2-7 and V is TRBV4-3; 11 bases are shared with TRBD2. Germline values: CDR1 LGHNA, CDR2 YSLEER. This CDR3 region has 15 residues. V shed 1 base and J 3 bases; nucleotides not matched to a gene: 2. CDR3 in amino acids: CASSQALAGGYEQYF. The CDR3 region has the DNA TGCGCCAGCAGCCAAGCCCTAGCGGGAGGCTACGAGCAGTACTTC.

CDR3 nucleotides: TGTGCCAGCAGTGAAGCGACGGGACAGGGGATCTCTGGCTACACCTTC. Its translation: CASSEATGQGISGYTF. The gene calls are TRBV2 and TRBJ1-2, with 10 positions matching TRBD1. J lost 7 bases, V lost 0 bases, and 8 bases had no gene match. Looked up from germline, CDR1 is SNHLY and CDR2 is FYNNEI. This CDR3 spans 16 amino acids.

The chain has TRBV5-6 and TRBJ1-4, with D hard to call. Germline lookup yields CDR1 SGHDT and CDR2 YYEEEE. This CDR3 has 15 amino acids. The V end lost 5 bases, the J end lost 0 bases, and 11 bases lay between the germline ends. The chain's CDR3 is CASRARDATNEKLFF. The CDR3 DNA is TGTGCCAGCAGGGCGCGAGATGCAACTAATGAAAAACTGTTTTTT.

The chain couples TRBV6-1 to TRBJ2-5; D unclear. The CDR3 extends over 12 amino acids. Germline lookup yields CDR1 MNHNS and CDR2 SASEGT. V lost 7 bases and J 2 bases, leaving 8 bases between the germline ends. The CDR3 nucleotides are TGTGCCAGCACACCAGGACAAGAGACCCAGTACTTC. This translates into CASTPGQETQYF.

The chain is built from TRBV19 and TRBJ1-5; maybe TRBD1 (5 bases). This CDR3 has 11 residues. V lost 7 bases and J lost 11, with 12 bases in between. The V gene's germline CDR1 is LNHDA and CDR2 SQIVND (reference sequence). The CDR3 protein is CASMREGTQHF. DNA of the CDR3: TGTGCCAGTATGAGGGAGGGGACCCAGCATTTT.

This chain uses TRBV14 with TRBJ2-6, with D maybe TRBD2 (5 bases). Germline V gene lookup returns CDR1 SGHDN and CDR2 FVKESK. CDR3 size: 17 residues. Trimming cost V 0 bases and J 2 bases, with 11 bases left between them. The CDR3 nucleotides read TGTGCCAGCAGCCAAGATCTGAGGGTCACTGGGGCCAACGTCCTGACTTTC. Its translation is CASSQDLRVTGANVLTF.

This sequence joins TRBV6-4 and TRBJ2-3, with a possible D match to TRBD2 (6 bases). The germline gives CDR1 MRHNA, CDR2 SNTAGT. The CDR3 has 16 residues. The germline V and J ends were trimmed by 4 bases and 1 base, with 15 bases remaining between them. DNA for the CDR3: TGTGCCAGCAGTGCCCCGACTAGGCCCCGCACAGATACGCAGTATTTT. Its translation is CASSAPTRPRTDTQYF.

The count of this clone is one. The chain couples TRBV19 to TRBJ2-2, with 14 nucleotides matching TRBD2. The junction had 11 bases not matched to a gene; V was cut back by 4 bases and J by 4 bases. The CDR3 is 19 residues long. Germline loops: CDR1 LNHDA, CDR2 SQIVND (reference sequence). The CDR3, as DNA: TGTGCCAGTAGTAAGTCGGGACTAGCGGGAGTCTCGCGCACCGGGGAGCTGTTTTTT. This translates into CASSKSGLAGVSRTGELFF.

A single count supports this clone. The CDR3 region has the DNA TGTGCCAGCAGTTTTGAGGGGGACGGCCTCAATGGCTACACCTTC. It yields the protein CASSFEGDGLNGYTF. The chain employs TRBV28 and TRBJ1-2, with a possible D match to TRBD1 (6 bases). CDR1 MDHEN and CDR2 SYDVKM come from the germline V gene. The CDR3 runs 15 residues. Trimming took off 3 bases at V and 6 bases at J, with 17 bases between the two ends.

The chain recombines TRBV7-6 with TRBJ2-4; D gene ambiguous. Germline V gene sequence: CDR1 SGHVS, CDR2 FNYEAQ. The CDR3 has 14 residues. The V gene lost 1 base and the J gene lost 6 bases, with 10 bases spanning the gap. The CDR3 is CASSLVPLTNIQYF. CDR3 nucleotide sequence: TGTGCCAGCAGCTTAGTTCCGCTAACAAACATTCAGTACTTC.

The chain couples TRBV27 to TRBJ2-5; TRBD2 aligns across 13 bases. Trimming at V came to 6 bases and at J to 5 bases, leaving 21 bases not matched to a gene. CDR1 and CDR2 from the germline V gene are MNHEY and SMNVEV (reference sequence). There are 20 residues in the CDR3. The CDR3 loop reads CASRPLRGGTSGKLIETQYF. The CDR3 nucleotides read TGTGCCAGCAGACCACTACGGGGGGGGACTAGCGGGAAGTTGATTGAGACCCAGTACTTC.

The chain combines TRBV2 with TRBJ2-4, with a tentative D call TRBD1 (6 bases). The length of the CDR3 is 13 residues. Looked up from germline, CDR1 is SNHLY and CDR2 is FYNNEI. Trimming pared 6 bases from V and 6 bases from J, leaving 12 bases between. The CDR3 loop reads CASRTGLTNIQYF. The CDR3 bases are TGTGCCAGCAGAACAGGGTTAACAAACATTCAGTACTTC.

V and J are TRBV9 and TRBJ1-2, with D possibly TRBD1 on 5 matching bases. The V gene lost 4 bases and the J gene lost 6 bases, with 19 bases spanning the gap. Germline lookup yields CDR1 SGDLS and CDR2 YYNGEE. The CDR3 spans 15 residues. The CDR3 spells CASSLRVGGINGYTF. CDR3 nucleotides: TGTGCCAGCAGCCTCCGTGTGGGGGGTATCAATGGCTACACCTTC.

V is TRBV27 and J is TRBJ2-7; no clear D gene. CDR1 is MNHEY and CDR2 is SMNVEV in the germline V gene (reference sequence). The CDR3 is made up of 13 amino acids. With 6 bases removed from V and 3 bases from J, the gap between germline ends came to 12 bases. CDR3 region: CASRPIDGYEQYF. The CDR3 DNA follows: TGTGCCAGCAGACCTATCGACGGCTACGAGCAGTACTTC.

V usage is TRBV5-6 and J usage is TRBJ1-5; possible D gene TRBD1, 6 bases. Germline CDR1 is SGHDT and CDR2 is YYEEEE. There are 17 residues in the CDR3. Trimming left V 1 base short and J 5 bases short, with 19 bases between. This CDR3 reads CASSLRPGHQKHQPQHF. The CDR3 DNA reads TGTGCCAGCAGCTTGAGACCGGGACACCAAAAACATCAGCCCCAGCATTTT.

The chain joins TRBV18 to TRBJ2-3, with D possibly being TRBD2 (5 bases). Trimming pared 6 bases from V and 6 bases from J, leaving 7 bases between. CDR3 size: 11 residues. Germline CDR1 and CDR2: KGHSH and LQKENI. The CDR3 DNA follows: TGTGCCAGCTCCACGGGGGATACGCAGTATTTT. It translates to CASSTGDTQYF.

The chain is built from TRBV28 and TRBJ2-7, with 7 bases aligning to TRBD1. Germline V gene lookup returns CDR1 MDHEN and CDR2 SYDVKM. V was clipped by 2 bases and J by 2 bases; unmatched bases: 6. The CDR3 runs to 15 residues. CDR3 DNA sequence: TGTGCCAGCAGTTTAGGGGGACAGCATCCCTACGAGCAGTACTTC. Translation gives CASSLGGQHPYEQYF.

The chain couples TRBV7-2 to TRBJ2-2; D unclear. CDR1 and CDR2 (germline): SGHTA, FQGNSA. Deletions cut 5 bases from V and 6 bases from J, with 10 bases between. CDR3 length: 13 amino acids. The CDR3 loop reads CASSENMAGELFF. CDR3 nucleotide sequence: TGTGCCAGCAGCGAGAATATGGCCGGGGAGCTGTTTTTT.

The V call is TRBV28, the J call TRBJ1-5; 8 bases are a match to TRBD1. CDR1 is MDHEN, CDR2 SYDVKM, per germline. Trimming took 6 bases from V and 6 from J; bases not matched to a gene: 7. The CDR3 is 14 residues long. The DNA for the CDR3 is TGTGCCAGCAGACCGACAGGGGAGAGTCAGCCCCAGCATTTT. Its protein product is CASRPTGESQPQHF.

CDR3 DNA sequence: TGTGCCAGTAGTATTCCCCCCGGAACCAGGAACACTGAAGCTTTCTTT. It is translated as CASSIPPGTRNTEAFF. The chain carries TRBV19 and TRBJ1-1; no firm D call. CDR1 is LNHDA, CDR2 SQIVND, per germline (reference sequence). The CDR3 is 16 residues long. V lost 3 bases and J lost 1, with 15 bases in between.

With respect to this clone: Additional DNA sequences in this sample encode the identical CDR3. This chain uses TRBV9 with TRBJ2-2; D is undetermined. The CDR3 is 15 residues long. Germline CDR1 and CDR2: SGDLS and YYNGEE. The V end was cut by 0 bases, the J end by 1 base, with 7 bases between. In DNA, the CDR3 is TGTGCCAGCAGCGTAGAGGGCCAGAACACCGGGGAGCTGTTTTTT. Amino acid sequence: CASSVEGQNTGELFF.

About this clone: Other DNA sequences from this sample encode an identical CDR3 as well. This chain connects TRBV5-4 to TRBJ2-7; no firm D call. The CDR3 is 13 residues long. Germline CDR1 SGHNT, CDR2 YYREEE (reference sequence). V dropped 2 bases and J dropped 2 bases, with 8 bases sitting between them. For the CDR3, the DNA is TGTGCCAGCAGCTTCGGCGGACCCTACGAGCAGTACTTC. Protein product: CASSFGGPYEQYF.

Turning to this clone: This CDR3 is also generated by other DNA sequences in the sample. This sequence joins TRBV29-1 and TRBJ2-3, with 9 nucleotides matching TRBD1. CDR1 and CDR2 (germline): SQVTM, ANQGSEA. V trimming: 6 bases; J trimming: 4 bases; junction bases outside the gene matches: 2. The CDR3 is 12 residues long. CDR3 in DNA: TGCAGCGTAGGGACAGGGCCAGATACGCAGTATTTT. It is translated as CSVGTGPDTQYF.

The chain is built from TRBV7-9 and TRBJ2-2, with D hard to call. V was clipped by 2 bases and J by 5 bases, with 6 bases between them. Germline loops: CDR1 SEHNR, CDR2 FQNEAQ (reference sequence). The length of the CDR3 is 13 residues. CDR3 sequence reads: CASSLPSTGELFF. In DNA form, the CDR3 reads TGTGCCAGCAGCTTACCATCAACCGGGGAGCTGTTTTTT.

The chain recombines TRBV11-2 with TRBJ2-3; D may correspond to TRBD1 or TRBD2 (5 bases each). V was cut by 8 bases and J by 6 bases, with 18 bases left in between. This CDR3 has 14 residues. The V gene's germline CDR1 is SGHAT and CDR2 FQNNGV. In nucleotides, the CDR3 is TGTGCCAGCTCGGGGCCGGAGATAATCGATACGCAGTATTTT. Protein: CASSGPEIIDTQYF.

The table lists this clone with a count of one. Different DNA sequences within this sample yield the same CDR3. The V call is TRBV7-3, the J call TRBJ2-2, with D tentatively TRBD2 (5 bases). Germline loops: CDR1 SGHTA, CDR2 FQGTGA. CDR3 size: 13 residues. Between the trimmed V and J ends, which lost 1 base and 5 bases, there was a span of 5 bases. Here the CDR3 reads CASSLRGTGELFF. CDR3 sequence (DNA): TGTGCCAGCAGCTTAAGAGGGACCGGGGAGCTGTTTTTT.